A selection of T cell receptor beta chains follows, all from one sample in a study of T cell responses to AZD1222 COVID-19 vaccine. Data came from immunoSEQ multiplex PCR; TCRdb stores just in-frame clones and leaves some out. The sample holds about 140,000 clones, around 92% seen once. The material was peripheral blood, obtained on day 0 of AZD1222 vaccination. The receptors come from an adult in good health. CDR3s include the opening cysteine and the closing phenylalanine or tryptophan. D genes are given only for firm matches. Only part of the rows carry a size: once, few, many, or a class if the clone is expanded.

V gene: TRBV4-3; clone size: NA; D gene: NA; J gene: TRBJ1-1; CDR3 length: 15; CDR3 DNA: TGCGCCAGCAGCCAAGATCCAGGGATGAACACTGAAGCTTTCTTT; CDR3 protein: CASSQDPGMNTEAFF
V gene: TRBV6-5; clone size: NA; D gene: NA; J gene: TRBJ1-3; CDR3 length: 13; CDR3 DNA: TGTGCCAGCAGGACCGGGGCAGGAAACACCATATATTTT; CDR3 protein: CASRTGAGNTIYF
V gene: TRBV5-1; clone size: NA; D gene: NA; J gene: TRBJ1-1; CDR3 length: 14; CDR3 DNA: TGCGCCAGCAGCTTGGCTGGGTTCGACACTGAAGCTTTCTTT; CDR3 protein: CASSLAGFDTEAFF
V gene: TRBV5-1; clone size: NA; D gene: NA; J gene: TRBJ2-7; CDR3 length: 13; CDR3 DNA: TGCGCCAGCAGCGAACCGGGGGCGGGGGAGCAGTACTTC; CDR3 protein: CASSEPGAGEQYF
V gene: TRBV6-5; clone size: NA; D gene: NA; J gene: TRBJ2-1; CDR3 length: 13; CDR3 DNA: TGTGCCAGCAGTTATGGCTGGCGGGGTGAGCAGTTCTTC; CDR3 protein: CASSYGWRGEQFF
V gene: TRBV2; clone size: NA; D gene: NA; J gene: TRBJ1-3; CDR3 length: 14; CDR3 DNA: TGTGCCAGCAGTGAAAGTACAGGGAGAAACACCATATATTTT; CDR3 protein: CASSESTGRNTIYF
V gene: TRBV3-1/TRBV3-2; clone size: NA; D gene: NA; J gene: TRBJ2-7; CDR3 length: 15; CDR3 DNA: TGTGCCAGCAGCCCCACTCGCGGAGTGGTGGGGGAGCAGTACTTC; CDR3 protein: CASSPTRGVVGEQYF
V gene: TRBV5-1; clone size: NA; D gene: NA; J gene: TRBJ1-1; CDR3 length: 13; CDR3 DNA: TGCGCCAGCAGTACGGGGGCTGAAACTGAAGCTTTCTTT; CDR3 protein: CASSTGAETEAFF
V gene: TRBV9; clone size: NA; D gene: TRBD2; J gene: TRBJ2-3; CDR3 length: 18; CDR3 DNA: TGTGCCAGCAGCGTAGCGTCTAGCGGGGGCGGGGGCACAGATACGCAGTATTTT; CDR3 protein: CASSVASSGGGGTDTQYF
V gene: TRBV6-1; clone size: NA; D gene: NA; J gene: TRBJ2-3; CDR3 length: 15; CDR3 DNA: TGTGCCAGCAGTGAAGGGTGGGGGGCCTCAGATACGCAGTATTTT; CDR3 protein: CASSEGWGASDTQYF
V gene: TRBV3-1/TRBV3-2; clone size: NA; D gene: NA; J gene: TRBJ2-1; CDR3 length: 15; CDR3 DNA: TGTGCCAGCAGCCAAAGGTACCTCTCCTACAATGAGCAGTTCTTC; CDR3 protein: CASSQRYLSYNEQFF
V gene: TRBV6-5; clone size: once; D gene: NA; J gene: TRBJ1-2; CDR3 length: 15; CDR3 DNA: TGTGCCAGCAGTTACGAGCCGGGGAGGGGCTATGGCTACACCTTC; CDR3 protein: CASSYEPGRGYGYTF
V gene: TRBV6-2/TRBV6-3; clone size: NA; D gene: TRBD2; J gene: TRBJ2-7; CDR3 length: 15; CDR3 DNA: TGTGCCAGCAGCCCCGCTGGGGGGGTCTACTACGAGCAGTACTTC; CDR3 protein: CASSPAGGVYYEQYF
V gene: TRBV6-1; clone size: NA; D gene: TRBD1; J gene: TRBJ1-6; CDR3 length: 15; CDR3 DNA: TGTGCCAGCAGTGCCGGACAGGGGATTAATTCACCCCTCCACTTT; CDR3 protein: CASSAGQGINSPLHF
V gene: TRBV6-5; clone size: NA; D gene: TRBD1; J gene: TRBJ1-5; CDR3 length: 14; CDR3 DNA: TGTGCCAGCACCGGACAGGGAGGACGACAGCCCCAGCATTTT; CDR3 protein: CASTGQGGRQPQHF
V gene: TRBV28; clone size: NA; D gene: NA; J gene: TRBJ1-4; CDR3 length: 15; CDR3 DNA: TGTGCCAGCAGTCCACAAAGGGCGACTAATGAAAAACTGTTTTTT; CDR3 protein: CASSPQRATNEKLFF
V gene: TRBV2; clone size: NA; D gene: TRBD1; J gene: TRBJ1-1; CDR3 length: 15; CDR3 DNA: TGTGCCAGCAGTGTTGAGGGCGGACAGGGCTCTGAAGCTTTCTTT; CDR3 protein: CASSVEGGQGSEAFF
V gene: TRBV4-1; clone size: NA; D gene: NA; J gene: TRBJ1-1; CDR3 length: 14; CDR3 DNA: TGCGCCAGCAGCCAAGTAAGCAGTAACACTGAAGCTTTCTTT; CDR3 protein: CASSQVSSNTEAFF
V gene: TRBV6-5; clone size: NA; D gene: NA; J gene: TRBJ2-7; CDR3 length: 14; CDR3 DNA: TGTGCCAGCAGGGAGGGCTACAGTTCCTACGAGCAGTACTTC; CDR3 protein: CASREGYSSYEQYF
V gene: TRBV6-6; clone size: NA; D gene: NA; J gene: TRBJ1-2; CDR3 length: 13; CDR3 DNA: TGTGCCAGCAGTCCCGTTCGGGGGTATGGCTACACCTTC; CDR3 protein: CASSPVRGYGYTF
V gene: TRBV5-4; clone size: NA; D gene: NA; J gene: TRBJ2-7; CDR3 length: 16; CDR3 DNA: TGTGCCAGCAGCTTGGGCGGCAAGAGGGGGACCTACGAGCAGTACTTC; CDR3 protein: CASSLGGKRGTYEQYF
V gene: TRBV4-1; clone size: NA; D gene: TRBD2; J gene: TRBJ2-1; CDR3 length: 18; CDR3 DNA: TGCGCCAGCAACCCCGGGACTACGAGAGGATCTCGGGGAAATGAGCAGTTCTTC; CDR3 protein: CASNPGTTRGSRGNEQFF
V gene: TRBV21-1; clone size: NA; D gene: NA; J gene: TRBJ2-1; CDR3 length: 19; CDR3 DNA: TGTGCCAACCGAAGCCGGGACTCCTTCCAAGGGGACTCCTACAATGAGCAGTTCTTC; CDR3 protein: CANRSRDSFQGDSYNEQFF